This T cell receptor (beta chain) is from a study of blood T cell repertoires in COVID-19. For the study at large: COVID-19 samples from acute and convalescent phases originated in the United States, Italy and Spain. T cells, B-cell-depleted T cells, or PBMCs provided the cDNA or gDNA that served as material.

The V segment lost 7 bases and the J segment 0 bases; nucleotides outside the gene matches: 1. Looked up from germline, CDR1 is ENHRY and CDR2 is SYGVKD. The CDR3 contains 13 residues. Here immunoSEQ multiplex PCR was the method, and the copy in TCRdb shows in-frame clones only, minus some. Among some 270,000 clones listed, roughly 89% were seen once. The specimen sequenced was peripheral blood. This TCR was recovered from a woman aged 60-75 years with COVID-19, enrolled during active disease. The chain carries TRBV10-3 and TRBJ2-3, with 7 nucleotides matching TRBD2. The CDR3 region is CAITGGSTDTQYF. The CDR3 coding sequence is TGTGCCATCACGGGGGGAAGCACAGATACGCAGTATTTT.